Below, 11 T cell receptor beta chains from the same sample are listed, as sequenced in a study of resident and recirculating memory T cells in vitiligo. The data were produced by immunoSEQ multiplex PCR, yet TCRdb's version contains in-frame clones alone and is incomplete. The sample holds tens of thousands of clones; around 90% are singletons and the top ten take approximately 5.4%. Input material: blood. The receptors originated from a male donor with vitiligo.

The chain has TRBV19 and TRBJ2-7, with a possible D match to TRBD1 (6 bases). This CDR3 is 15 amino acids long. The ends were cut back, 1 base at V and 3 bases at J, with 13 bases in the middle. Germline V gene sequence: CDR1 LNHDA, CDR2 SQIVND (reference sequence). Written as DNA, the CDR3 is TGTGCCAGTAGTATAGCCTTGACAGGATTCTACGAGCAGTACTTC. Amino acid sequence: CASSIALTGFYEQYF.

This chain connects TRBV30 to TRBJ1-2, with D possibly matching TRBD1 (5 bases). The CDR3 totals 13 residues. The ends were cut back, 6 bases at V and 0 bases at J, with 11 bases in the middle. Germline V gives CDR1 GTSNPN, CDR2 SVGIG (reference sequence). CDR3 loop: CACRGGANYGYTF. CDR3 DNA sequence: TGTGCCTGCCGCGGGGGAGCTAACTATGGCTACACCTTC. Using reference TRBV30 and TRBJ1-2 for the parts outside the CDR3, the full variable domain is SQTIHQWPATLVQPVGSPLSLECTVEGTSNPNLYWYRQAAGRGLQLLFYSVGIGQISSEVPQNLSASRPQDRQFILSSKKLLLSDSGFYLCACRGGANYGYTFGSGTRLTVV.

This sequence joins TRBV30 and TRBJ2-7; tentative D call: TRBD1 (7 bases). Trimming took off 3 bases at V and 7 bases at J, with 13 bases between the two ends. In germline, CDR1 is GTSNPN, CDR2 SVGIG (reference sequence). This CDR3 is 12 amino acids long. This CDR3 is CAWSIQGREQYF. CDR3 nucleotides: TGTGCCTGGAGCATACAGGGGAGGGAGCAGTACTTC.

This chain uses TRBV5-1 with TRBJ2-7, with 9 bases identical to TRBD1. From germline, CDR1 is SGHRS and CDR2 YFSETQ. This CDR3 has 14 residues. With 4 bases clipped from V and 4 bases from J, the junction kept 6 bases outside the gene matches. The CDR3: CASSVRDRAYEQYF. CDR3 nucleotides: TGCGCCAGCAGCGTCCGGGACAGGGCTTACGAGCAGTACTTC.

This clone has just one count. The rearrangement uses TRBV11-2 and TRBJ2-1; D may be TRBD2 (6 bases). The CDR3 runs 17 residues. V lost 3 bases to trimming and J lost 0 bases, with 15 bases between them. Per germline, CDR1 SGHAT and CDR2 FQNNGV. The CDR3 protein is CASSLHLSGGSYNEQFF. DNA of the CDR3: TGTGCCAGCAGCTTGCACCTTAGCGGAGGCTCCTACAATGAGCAGTTCTTC.

This clone is a singleton in its sample. The chain recombines TRBV4-3 with TRBJ2-1, with 10 bases that match TRBD2. V gave up 1 base and J gave up 6 bases; unmatched junction bases: 9. The CDR3 contains 17 residues. CDR1 and CDR2 from the germline V gene are LGHNA and YSLEER. CDR3 in amino acids: CASSQGVGAGGINEQFF. The CDR3, as DNA: TGCGCCAGCAGCCAAGGGGTCGGAGCGGGAGGGATCAATGAGCAGTTCTTC.

The rearrangement joins TRBV28 to TRBJ1-5; tentatively, D is TRBD1 (5 bases). This CDR3 region has 12 residues. Deletions cut 8 bases from V and 6 bases from J, with 11 bases between. Germline CDR1 is MDHEN and CDR2 is SYDVKM. The CDR3 coding sequence is TGTGCCAGCGCGGGGGGGTTTCAGCCCCAGCATTTT. It translates to CASAGGFQPQHF.

This chain connects TRBV28 to TRBJ2-5; possibly TRBD2 for D (5 bases). Between the trimmed V and J ends, which lost 4 bases and 0 bases, there was a span of 12 bases. There are 15 residues in the CDR3. From germline, CDR1 is MDHEN and CDR2 SYDVKM. CDR3 residues: CASSSSGPYQETQYF. In DNA form, the CDR3 reads TGTGCCAGCAGTTCCAGCGGACCCTACCAAGAGACCCAGTACTTC. The full variable domain, completed using reference TRBV28 and TRBJ2-5, is DVKVTQSSRYLVKRTGEKVFLECVQDMDHENMFWYRQDPGLGLRLIYFSYDVKMKEKGDIPEGYSVSREKKERFSLILESASTNQTSMYLCASSSSGPYQETQYFGPGTRLLVL.

J is TRBJ1-2 and V is TRBV28, with 7 bases aligning to TRBD1. The CDR3 is made up of 11 amino acids. CDR1 and CDR2 from the germline V gene are MDHEN and SYDVKM. V lost 8 bases and J lost 4; bases outside the gene matches: 1. The DNA of the CDR3 is TGTGCCAGCGGGACAGCCTATGGCTACACCTTC. Its protein product is CASGTAYGYTF.

By share, this clone ranks as medium-sized. The chain joins TRBV29-1 to TRBJ2-1, with D possibly being TRBD1 (5 bases). The CDR3 has 11 amino acids. Trimming cost V 4 bases and J 15 bases, with 16 bases left between them. The V gene's germline CDR1 is SQVTM and CDR2 ANQGSEA. In nucleotides, the CDR3 is TGCAGCGTTGGAGTTCGACAGAAGGGGTTCTTC. Protein: CSVGVRQKGFF.

The gene calls are TRBV18 and TRBJ2-7; maybe TRBD1 (5 bases). V was shortened by 4 bases and J by 0 bases, with 13 bases between the two germline ends. This CDR3 comprises 15 residues. Germline loops: CDR1 KGHSH, CDR2 LQKENI. This chain's CDR3 is CASSQSDTSSYEQYF. The CDR3 bases are TGTGCCAGCTCACAATCGGACACCAGCTCCTACGAGCAGTACTTC.